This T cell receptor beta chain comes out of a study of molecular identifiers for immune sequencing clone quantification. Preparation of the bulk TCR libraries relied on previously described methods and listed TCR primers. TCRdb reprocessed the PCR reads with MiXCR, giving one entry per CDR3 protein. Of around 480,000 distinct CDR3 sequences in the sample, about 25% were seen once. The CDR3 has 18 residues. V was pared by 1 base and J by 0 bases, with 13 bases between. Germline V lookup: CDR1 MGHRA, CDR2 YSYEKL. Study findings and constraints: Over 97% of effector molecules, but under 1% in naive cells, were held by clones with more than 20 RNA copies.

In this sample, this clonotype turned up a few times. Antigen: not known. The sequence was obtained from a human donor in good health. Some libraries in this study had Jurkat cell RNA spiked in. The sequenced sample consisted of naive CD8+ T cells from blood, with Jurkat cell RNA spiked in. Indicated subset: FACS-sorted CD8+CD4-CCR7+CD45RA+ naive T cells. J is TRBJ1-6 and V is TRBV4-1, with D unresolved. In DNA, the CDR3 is TGCGCCAGCAGCCAAGGGGTGGACCGGGGCTCCTATAATTCACCCCTCCACTTT. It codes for CASSQGVDRGSYNSPLHF.